Below are 27 T cell receptor beta chains sequenced from a single sample in a study of CD8+ T cells in alopecia areata. Investigators isolated RNA and reverse transcribed it into cDNA to act as the sequencing template. The assay was immunoSEQ multiplex PCR, and TCRdb's table has in-frame clones only and misses some. The table has about 200,000 clones, more than 45% seen once. Treatment denoted: oral pan-JAK inhibitor, 5-10 mg twice daily. The specimen comprised CD4+ T cells sorted from blood, sampled at week 4, from a patient treated with tofacitinib. All receptors come from a human donor with alopecia areata.

The rearrangement links TRBV30 to TRBJ1-6, with 8 bases fitting TRBD1. Per the germline V gene, CDR1 is GTSNPN and CDR2 is SVGIG (reference sequence). The ends lost 0 bases at V and 8 bases at J; junction bases unmatched: 6. This CDR3 has 15 amino acids. CDR3 nucleotides: TGTGCCTGGAGTGTCTGGGCAGGGGGCGATTCACCCCTCCACTTT. As protein: CAWSVWAGGDSPLHF.

The V gene is TRBV30, the J gene TRBJ1-6, with 8 nucleotides matching TRBD1. CDR3 length equals 14 residues. Germline CDR1 is GTSNPN and CDR2 is SVGIG (reference sequence). Trimming cost V 3 bases and J 7 bases; bases outside gene matches: 5. CDR3 nucleotide sequence: TGTGCCTGGAGGGCAGGGGGCGTAAATTCACCCCTCCACTTT. Translating it yields CAWRAGGVNSPLHF.

The V call is TRBV29-1, the J call TRBJ2-5, with D tentatively TRBD2 (6 bases). Germline CDR1 SQVTM, CDR2 ANQGSEA. The V and J ends lost 3 bases and 5 bases respectively, with 16 bases between them. The CDR3 totals 14 residues. The CDR3 loop is CSVEEGTSRETQYF. In DNA, the CDR3 is TGCAGCGTTGAGGAGGGGACGTCTAGGGAGACCCAGTACTTC.

V and J are TRBV6-5 and TRBJ2-7, with 8 nucleotides matching TRBD2. Germline CDR1 and CDR2: MNHEY and SVGAGI. Trimming at V came to 4 bases and at J to 2 bases, leaving 4 bases not matched to a gene. CDR3 length: 14 residues. This chain's CDR3 is CASSLSGGPYEQYF. The CDR3 DNA is TGTGCCAGCAGTTTGAGCGGGGGCCCCTACGAGCAGTACTTC.

This clone has more than one count but fewer than ten. The rearrangement joins TRBV6-6 to TRBJ1-5; D gene ambiguous. CDR3 size: 13 residues. The V gene's germline CDR1 is MNHNY and CDR2 SVGAGI (reference sequence). V shed 0 bases and J shed 7 bases, with 7 bases lying between them. CDR3 sequence reads: CASSYSVIQPQHF. The DNA of the CDR3 is TGTGCCAGCAGTTACTCGGTCATCCAGCCCCAGCATTTT.

The chain carries TRBV7-2 and TRBJ1-6, with unresolved D. The V end lost 1 base, the J end lost 7 bases, and 11 bases lay between the germline ends. The length of the CDR3 is 15 residues. Per the germline V gene, CDR1 is SGHTA and CDR2 is FQGNSA. CDR3 bases: TGTGCCAGCAGCTTAGAATCGCCCAGGAATTCACCCCTCCACTTT. Protein: CASSLESPRNSPLHF.

This chain uses TRBV5-1 with TRBJ1-1; TRBD1 agrees at 8 bases. J lost 1 base, V lost 6 bases, and 5 bases had no gene match. Germline assignment: CDR1 SGHRS and CDR2 YFSETQ. The CDR3 is 14 amino acids. CDR3 sequence reads: CASKPGTGNTEAFF. DNA for the CDR3: TGCGCCAGCAAACCCGGGACAGGGAACACTGAAGCTTTCTTT.

The sample holds a few counts of this clone. This same CDR3 is encoded by further DNA sequences in the sample. The gene calls are TRBV7-2 and TRBJ2-3; the match to TRBD2 covers 11 bases. With V trimmed by 5 bases and J by 3 bases, 7 bases remained unmatched. The germline CDR1 and CDR2 sequences are SGHTA and FQGNSA. The CDR3 runs to 16 residues. CDR3 residues: CASSLTSGGGTDTQYF. The CDR3 coding sequence is TGTGCCAGCAGCCTTACTAGCGGGGGAGGAACAGATACGCAGTATTTT.

The V call is TRBV19, the J call TRBJ1-2; no clear D gene. The CDR3 has 11 amino acids. V dropped 4 bases and J dropped 4 bases, with 4 bases sitting between them. The germline V gene encodes CDR1 LNHDA and CDR2 SQIVND (reference sequence). In DNA, the CDR3 is TGTGCCAGTAGTAGGAGCTATGGCTACACCTTC. Its protein is CASSRSYGYTF.

In its sample, this clone was seen a few times. The chain combines TRBV14 with TRBJ2-5; no clear D gene. The CDR3 totals 13 residues. Germline CDR1 reads SGHDN; CDR2 reads FVKESK. V lost 0 bases, J lost 5 bases, and 7 bases lay in between. The CDR3 sequence is CASSQDRRETQYF. The CDR3 DNA reads as TGTGCCAGCAGCCAAGATCGCAGGGAGACCCAGTACTTC.

The CDR3 sequence is CASSADRVTGELFF. The CDR3 coding sequence is TGTGCCAGCAGCGCAGACAGGGTCACCGGGGAGCTGTTTTTT. This sequence joins TRBV9 and TRBJ2-2; TRBD1 matches 7 bases. V lost 3 bases and J lost 4; bases outside the gene matches: 3. This CDR3 spans 14 amino acids. Germline-derived CDR1 and CDR2 are SGDLS and YYNGEE.

The J gene is TRBJ2-7, the V gene TRBV2, with D possibly being TRBD1 (5 bases). In germline, CDR1 is SNHLY, CDR2 FYNNEI. The ends were cut back, 5 bases at V and 4 bases at J, with 12 bases in the middle. CDR3 length equals 13 residues. The CDR3 DNA sequence: TGTGCCAGCAGTAAGGACACCCCGTACGAGCAGTACTTC. It translates to CASSKDTPYEQYF. The entire variable domain, with the rest obtained from reference TRBV2 and TRBJ2-7, is as follows: EPEVTQTPSHQVTQMGQEVILRCVPISNHLYFYWYRQILGQKVEFLVSFYNNEISEKSEIFDDQFSVERPDGSNFTLKIRSTKLEDSAMYFCASSKDTPYEQYFGPGTRLTVT.

The rearrangement joins TRBV2 to TRBJ2-5; D uncertain. The germline V and J ends were trimmed by 4 bases and 2 bases, with 8 bases remaining between them. The CDR3 sequence is 13 residues long. Germline assignment: CDR1 SNHLY and CDR2 FYNNEI. CDR3 bases: TGTGCCAGCAGTGTGGTACAACAAGAGACCCAGTACTTC. This codes for CASSVVQQETQYF. The full variable domain, with the rest looked up from reference TRBV2 and TRBJ2-5, is EPEVTQTPSHQVTQMGQEVILRCVPISNHLYFYWYRQILGQKVEFLVSFYNNEISEKSEIFDDQFSVERPDGSNFTLKIRSTKLEDSAMYFCASSVVQQETQYFGPGTRLLVL.

The chain employs TRBV6-6 and TRBJ2-7; TRBD1 matches 9 bases. The germline V gene encodes CDR1 MNHNY and CDR2 SVGAGI (reference sequence). Trimming removed 5 bases from V and 9 bases from J; junction bases left unmatched: 5. The CDR3 contains 12 residues. CDR3 amino acids: CASSPGQGRQYF. The CDR3 DNA sequence: TGTGCCAGCAGTCCGGGACAGGGTAGGCAGTACTTC.

The sample holds a few counts of this clone. V gene TRBV23-1 combines with J gene TRBJ2-4, with D hard to call. TRBV23-1 is marked as an open reading frame, function uncertain. The V and J ends lost 0 bases and 0 bases respectively, with 12 bases between them. This CDR3 is built from 17 residues. CDR3 DNA sequence: TGCGCCAGCAGTCAATCTGCCTTCCTCTTAGCCAAAAACATTCAGTACTTC. Amino acids: CASSQSAFLLAKNIQYF.

This clone was observed a few times. The chain employs TRBV6-1 and TRBJ2-1, with D uncertain. The CDR3 runs 12 residues. Trimming pared 3 bases from V and 4 bases from J, leaving 4 bases between. Per germline, CDR1 MNHNS and CDR2 SASEGT. The CDR3 sequence: CASSDLYNEQFF. In DNA form, the CDR3 reads TGTGCCAGCAGTGACTTATACAATGAGCAGTTCTTC.

This clone is a singleton in its sample. The chain uses TRBV6-5 and TRBJ2-1; no definite D call. Germline loops: CDR1 MNHEY, CDR2 SVGAGI. CDR3 length equals 11 residues. The CDR3 bases are TGTGCTACATCCCCCGGCAATGAGCAGTTCTTC. It specifies CATSPGNEQFF.

The chain employs TRBV27 and TRBJ2-7, with D possibly being TRBD2 (5 bases). This CDR3 spans 14 amino acids. V dropped 5 bases and J dropped 8 bases, with 19 bases sitting between them. Germline values: CDR1 MNHEY, CDR2 SMNVEV (reference sequence). The CDR3 nucleotides are TGTGCCAGCAGTCTTGAGACGGGGAAAACGAAGCAGTACTTC. Residues: CASSLETGKTKQYF.

The J gene is TRBJ2-5, the V gene TRBV7-2, with D possibly matching TRBD2 (6 bases). V shed 4 bases and J shed 5 bases, with 11 bases lying between them. Germline V CDR1 and CDR2: SGHTA, FQGNSA. The CDR3 contains 13 residues. The CDR3 spells CASSSEGGETQYF. In DNA form, the CDR3 reads TGTGCCAGCAGCTCCGAGGGAGGCGAGACCCAGTACTTC.

The rearrangement uses TRBV4-2 and TRBJ2-3, with TRBD2 matching over 8 bases. The V segment lost 0 bases and the J segment 2 bases; nucleotides outside the gene matches: 7. The CDR3 has 17 amino acids. CDR1 LGHNA and CDR2 YNFKEQ come from the germline V gene. The CDR3, as DNA: TGTGCCAGCAGCCAAGACTCTAGCGGGCCAACCACAGATACGCAGTATTTT. Its translation is CASSQDSSGPTTDTQYF.

This clone was found once. This chain joins TRBV4-1 and TRBJ1-6; D is uncertain. The CDR3 contains 15 residues. CDR1 and CDR2 from the germline V gene are MGHRA and YSYEKL. The V gene lost 5 bases and the J gene lost 2 bases, with 10 bases spanning the gap. CDR3 residues: CASSSKSAYNSPLHF. The CDR3 DNA is TGCGCCAGCAGCTCTAAGAGCGCCTATAATTCACCCCTCCACTTT.

The chain has TRBV7-9 and TRBJ1-1; D gene unclear. CDR3 size: 13 residues. The V and J ends lost 3 bases and 4 bases respectively, with 9 bases between them. Germline loops: CDR1 SEHNR, CDR2 FQNEAQ (reference sequence). CDR3 in DNA: TGTGCCAGCAGCTTTGGAGGCTCCACTGAAGCTTTCTTT. Encoded protein: CASSFGGSTEAFF.

This rearrangement joins TRBV27 to TRBJ2-7; a weak D match, TRBD2 (5 bases). Trimming left V 5 bases short and J 1 base short, with 12 bases between. This CDR3 is built from 14 residues. Germline V gene data show CDR1 as MNHEY and CDR2 as SMNVEV (reference sequence). DNA for the CDR3: TGTGCCAGCAGTAGGAGCGGTACTTCCTACGAGCAGTACTTC. Residues: CASSRSGTSYEQYF.

This clone was counted only a few times. The rearrangement links TRBV29-1 to TRBJ2-5, with D perhaps being TRBD1 or TRBD2 (5 bases each). Germline lookup yields CDR1 SQVTM and CDR2 ANQGSEA. The CDR3 has 13 residues. Trimming cost V 3 bases and J 5 bases, with 13 bases left between them. The CDR3 sequence is CSVELGPRETQYF. The CDR3 DNA reads as TGCAGCGTTGAGCTGGGACCTCGGGAGACCCAGTACTTC.

The genes are TRBV10-3 and TRBJ2-2; tentatively, D is TRBD2 (6 bases). The ends were cut back, 11 bases at V and 2 bases at J, with 21 bases in the middle. In germline, CDR1 is ENHRY, CDR2 SYGVKD. The CDR3 consists of 16 residues. The CDR3 sequence is CALYRESGINTGELFF. CDR3 coding DNA: TGTGCCCTTTACCGGGAGTCGGGGATAAACACCGGGGAGCTGTTTTTT.

The rearrangement joins TRBV29-1 to TRBJ2-7; D perhaps matches TRBD1 (6 bases). The CDR3 is made up of 12 amino acids. V was pared by 7 bases and J by 3 bases, with 13 bases between. Looked up from germline, CDR1 is SQVTM and CDR2 is ANQGSEA. For the CDR3, the DNA is TGCAGCGCCGGGGACACAGGCTACGAGCAGTACTTC. This codes for CSAGDTGYEQYF.

The chain uses TRBV29-1 and TRBJ2-1, with 13 bases matching TRBD2. The CDR3 is made up of 14 amino acids. The junction had 8 bases not matched to a gene; V was cut back by 7 bases and J by 8 bases. The germline V gene encodes CDR1 SQVTM and CDR2 ANQGSEA. As DNA, the CDR3 is TGCAGCGCCCGACTAGCGGGGGGCGGGGATGAGCAGTTCTTC. This gives the protein CSARLAGGGDEQFF.